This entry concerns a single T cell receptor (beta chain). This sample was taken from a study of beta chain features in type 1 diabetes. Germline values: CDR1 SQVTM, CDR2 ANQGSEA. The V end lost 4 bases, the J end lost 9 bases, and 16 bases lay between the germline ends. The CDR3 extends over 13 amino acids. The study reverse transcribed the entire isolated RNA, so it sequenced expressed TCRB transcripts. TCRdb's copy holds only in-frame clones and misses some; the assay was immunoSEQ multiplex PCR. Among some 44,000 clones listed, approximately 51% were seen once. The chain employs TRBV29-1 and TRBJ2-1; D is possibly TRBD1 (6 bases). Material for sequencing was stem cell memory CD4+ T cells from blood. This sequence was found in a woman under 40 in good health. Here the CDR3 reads CSVVLQGHGEQFF. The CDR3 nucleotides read TGCAGCGTTGTGTTACAGGGTCACGGTGAGCAGTTCTTC.